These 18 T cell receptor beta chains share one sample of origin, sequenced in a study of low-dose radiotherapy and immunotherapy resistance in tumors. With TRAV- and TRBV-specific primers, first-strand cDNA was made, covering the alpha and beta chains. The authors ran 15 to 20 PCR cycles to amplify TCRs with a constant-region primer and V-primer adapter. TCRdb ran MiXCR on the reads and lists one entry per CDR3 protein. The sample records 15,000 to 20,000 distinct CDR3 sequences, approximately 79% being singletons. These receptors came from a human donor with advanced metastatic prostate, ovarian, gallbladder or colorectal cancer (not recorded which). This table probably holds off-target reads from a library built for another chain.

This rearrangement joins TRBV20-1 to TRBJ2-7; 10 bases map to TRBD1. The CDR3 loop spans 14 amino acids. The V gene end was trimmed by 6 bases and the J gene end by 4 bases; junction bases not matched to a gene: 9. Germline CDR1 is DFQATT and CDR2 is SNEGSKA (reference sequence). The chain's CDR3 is CSASWTGGPYEQYF. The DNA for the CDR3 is TGCAGTGCGTCTTGGACAGGGGGGCCGTACGAGCAGTACTTC.

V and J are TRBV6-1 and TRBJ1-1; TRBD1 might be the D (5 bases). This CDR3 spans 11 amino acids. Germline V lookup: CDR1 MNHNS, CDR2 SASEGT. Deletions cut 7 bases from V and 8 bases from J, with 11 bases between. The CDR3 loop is CASIRGDEAFF. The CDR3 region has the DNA TGTGCCAGCATCAGAGGGGACGAAGCTTTCTTT.

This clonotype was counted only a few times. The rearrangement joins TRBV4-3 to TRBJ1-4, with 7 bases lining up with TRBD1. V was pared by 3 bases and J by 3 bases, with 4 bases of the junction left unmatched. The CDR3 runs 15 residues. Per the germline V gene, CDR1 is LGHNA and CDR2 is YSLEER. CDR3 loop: CASSQVGTANEKLFF. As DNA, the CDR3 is TGCGCCAGCAGCCAGGTCGGGACAGCTAATGAAAAACTGTTTTTT.

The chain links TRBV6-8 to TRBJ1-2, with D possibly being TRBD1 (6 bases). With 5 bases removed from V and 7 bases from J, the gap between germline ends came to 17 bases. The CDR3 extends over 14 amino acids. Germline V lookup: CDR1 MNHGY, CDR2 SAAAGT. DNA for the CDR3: TGTGCCAGCAGTGAACAGGGTGTGGAAAGTGGCTACACCTTC. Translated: CASSEQGVESGYTF.

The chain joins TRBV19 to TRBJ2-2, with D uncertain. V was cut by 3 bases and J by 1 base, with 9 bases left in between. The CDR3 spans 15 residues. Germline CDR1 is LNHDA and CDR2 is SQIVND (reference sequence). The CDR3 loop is CASSIPSQNTGELFF. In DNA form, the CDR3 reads TGTGCCAGTAGTATCCCTTCCCAGAACACCGGGGAGCTGTTTTTT. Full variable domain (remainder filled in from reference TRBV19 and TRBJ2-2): DGGITQSPKYLFRKEGQNVTLSCEQNLNHDAMYWYRQDPGQGLRLIYYSQIVNDFQKGDIAEGYSVSREKKESFPLTVTSAQKNPTAFYLCASSIPSQNTGELFFGEGSRLTVL.

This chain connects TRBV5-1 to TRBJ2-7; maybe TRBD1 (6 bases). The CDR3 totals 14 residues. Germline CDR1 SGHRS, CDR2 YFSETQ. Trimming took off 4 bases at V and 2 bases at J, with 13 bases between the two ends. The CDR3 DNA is TGCGCCAGCAGCCCGAGAGGACAGACCTACGAGCAGTACTTC. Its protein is CASSPRGQTYEQYF.

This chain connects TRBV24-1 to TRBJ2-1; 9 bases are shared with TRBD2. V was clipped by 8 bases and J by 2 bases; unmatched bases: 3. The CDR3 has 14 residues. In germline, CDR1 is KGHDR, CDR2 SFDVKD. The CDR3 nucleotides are TGTGCCACCAATAGCGGGAGACCCTACAATGAGCAGTTCTTC. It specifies CATNSGRPYNEQFF.

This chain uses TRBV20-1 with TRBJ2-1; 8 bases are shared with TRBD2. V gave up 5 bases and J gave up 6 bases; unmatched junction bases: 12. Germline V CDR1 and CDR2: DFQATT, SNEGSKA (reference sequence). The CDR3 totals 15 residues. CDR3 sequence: CSAESGRGGPNEQFF. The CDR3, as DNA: TGCAGTGCTGAGAGTGGACGGGGGGGCCCCAATGAGCAGTTCTTC.

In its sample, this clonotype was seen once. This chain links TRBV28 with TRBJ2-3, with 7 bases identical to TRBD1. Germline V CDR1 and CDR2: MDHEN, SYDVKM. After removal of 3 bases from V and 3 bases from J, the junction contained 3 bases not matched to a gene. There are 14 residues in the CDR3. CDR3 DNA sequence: TGTGCCAGCAGTTTCTTACAGGGGACAGATACGCAGTATTTT. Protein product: CASSFLQGTDTQYF.

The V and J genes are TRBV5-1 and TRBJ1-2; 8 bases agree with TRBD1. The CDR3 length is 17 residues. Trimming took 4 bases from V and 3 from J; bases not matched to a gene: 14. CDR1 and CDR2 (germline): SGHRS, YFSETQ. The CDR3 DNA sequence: TGCGCCAGCAGCCTAGGACAGGGCCGCTTCCTCTACTATGGCTACACCTTC. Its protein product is CASSLGQGRFLYYGYTF.

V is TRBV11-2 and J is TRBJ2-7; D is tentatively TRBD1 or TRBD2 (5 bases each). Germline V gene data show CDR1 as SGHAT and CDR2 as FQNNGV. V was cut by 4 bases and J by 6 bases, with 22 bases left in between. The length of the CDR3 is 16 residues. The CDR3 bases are TGTGCCAGCAGCTGGTTACCGGGACCCGGAGGCCGCGAGCAGTACTTC. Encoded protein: CASSWLPGPGGREQYF.

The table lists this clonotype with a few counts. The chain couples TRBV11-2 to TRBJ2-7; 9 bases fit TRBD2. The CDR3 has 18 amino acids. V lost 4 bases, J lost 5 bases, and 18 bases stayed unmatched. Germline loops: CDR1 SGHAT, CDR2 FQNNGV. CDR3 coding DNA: TGTGCCAGCAGCTCGCCCTTACTAGATAGCGGGAGATCCCACGAGCAGTACTTC. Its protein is CASSSPLLDSGRSHEQYF.

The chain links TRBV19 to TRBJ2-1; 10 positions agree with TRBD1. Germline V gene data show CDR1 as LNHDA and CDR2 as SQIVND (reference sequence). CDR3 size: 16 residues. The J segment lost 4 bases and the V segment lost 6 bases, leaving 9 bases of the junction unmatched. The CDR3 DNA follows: TGTGCCAGTAGCAGATTCAGGGGACAGGGGTACAATGAGCAGTTCTTC. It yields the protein CASSRFRGQGYNEQFF.

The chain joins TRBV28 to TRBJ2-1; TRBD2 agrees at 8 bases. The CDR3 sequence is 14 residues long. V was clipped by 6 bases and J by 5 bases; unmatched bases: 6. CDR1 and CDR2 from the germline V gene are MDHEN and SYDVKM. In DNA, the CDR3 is TGTGCCAGCAGCACGGGGGGGCAAAACAATGAGCAGTTCTTC. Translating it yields CASSTGGQNNEQFF.

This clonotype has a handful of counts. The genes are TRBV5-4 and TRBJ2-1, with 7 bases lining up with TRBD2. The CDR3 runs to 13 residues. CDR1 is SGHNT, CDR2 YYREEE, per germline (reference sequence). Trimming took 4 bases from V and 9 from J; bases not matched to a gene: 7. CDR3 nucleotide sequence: TGTGCCAGCAGCCGTATAGCGGGCTCTGAGCAGTTCTTC. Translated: CASSRIAGSEQFF.

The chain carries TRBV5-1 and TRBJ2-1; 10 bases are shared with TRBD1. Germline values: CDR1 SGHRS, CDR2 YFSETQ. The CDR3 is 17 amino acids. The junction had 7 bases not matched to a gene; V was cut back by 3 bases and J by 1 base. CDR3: CASSSSRQGASYNEQFF. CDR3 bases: TGCGCCAGCAGCTCCAGCAGACAGGGGGCATCCTACAATGAGCAGTTCTTC.

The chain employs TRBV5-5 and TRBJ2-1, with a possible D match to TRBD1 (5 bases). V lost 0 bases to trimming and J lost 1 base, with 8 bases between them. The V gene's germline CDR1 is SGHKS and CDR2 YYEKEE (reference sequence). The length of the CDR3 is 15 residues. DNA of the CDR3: TGTGCCAGCAGCTTGGGACAGAATTCCTACAATGAGCAGTTCTTC. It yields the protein CASSLGQNSYNEQFF.

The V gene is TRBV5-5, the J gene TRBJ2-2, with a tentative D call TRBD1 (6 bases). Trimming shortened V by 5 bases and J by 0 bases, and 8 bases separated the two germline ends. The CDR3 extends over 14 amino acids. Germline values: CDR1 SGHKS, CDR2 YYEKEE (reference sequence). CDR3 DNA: TGTGCCAGCAGGGACAGAACGAACACCGGGGAGCTGTTTTTT. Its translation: CASRDRTNTGELFF.